The 22 T cell receptor beta chains reported below all come from one sample, sequenced in a study of patients and donors after allogeneic stem cell transplantation. TCRdb reanalysed the RT-PCR reads using MiXCR and keeps one entry per CDR3 protein. This sample carries 900,000 to 1,000,000 distinct CDR3 sequences, 15% to 20% of them seen once, and the ten largest clones take approximately 5.9%. Sequenced sample: blood, either unsorted or a sorted T cell fraction (not recorded which). These receptors all stem from a human donor who was either an allogeneic HSCT recipient or a stem cell or donor lymphocyte infusion donor (not recorded which). It is not recorded whose cells these are; they may come from a transplant donor.

This clonotype was seen just once. The CDR3 sequence is CASSLVGGLDEQFF. CDR3 coding DNA: TGTGCCAGCAGCTTGGTCGGGGGCCTCGATGAGCAGTTCTTC. The chain uses TRBV5-6 and TRBJ2-1; the D gene could be TRBD1 or TRBD2 (6 bases each). V was cut by 0 bases and J by 8 bases, with 12 bases left in between. Germline V gene sequence: CDR1 SGHDT, CDR2 YYEEEE. The CDR3 contains 14 residues.

V and J are TRBV10-3 and TRBJ2-1; TRBD1 or TRBD2 may be the D gene (5 bases each). CDR1 is ENHRY and CDR2 is SYGVKD in the germline V gene. V was shortened by 6 bases and J by 9 bases, with 9 bases between the two germline ends. This CDR3 is built from 11 residues. The CDR3, as DNA: TGTGCCATCAGGTGGGGGACTGAGCAGTTCTTC. Its protein is CAIRWGTEQFF.

DNA of the CDR3: TGCAGCGTGAGGACAGGAGATACGCAGTATTTT. Translated: CSVRTGDTQYF. The genes are TRBV29-1 and TRBJ2-3; 7 bases line up with TRBD1. The CDR3 spans 11 residues. Germline trimming cut 6 bases from V and 5 bases from J; bases unmatched to any gene: 2. Per the germline V gene, CDR1 is SQVTM and CDR2 is ANQGSEA.

In its sample, this clonotype was seen many times. This chain links TRBV12-3 or TRBV12-4 with TRBJ2-7, with unresolved D. The CDR3 runs to 13 residues. V gave up 3 bases and J gave up 3 bases, with 9 bases separating them. CDR3: CASSFLHNYEQYF. The CDR3 nucleotides read TGTGCCAGCAGTTTTTTACATAACTACGAGCAGTACTTC.

The genes are TRBV20-1 and TRBJ2-3, with D possibly being TRBD2 (6 bases). In germline, CDR1 is DFQATT, CDR2 SNEGSKA (reference sequence). The CDR3 covers 14 residues. V lost 3 bases to trimming and J lost 0 bases, with 10 bases between them. The CDR3 DNA reads TGCAGTGCTAGCGGGAGAGGGAGCACAGATACGCAGTATTTT. It specifies CSASGRGSTDTQYF.

This clonotype has more than one count but fewer than ten. V and J are TRBV27 and TRBJ2-5; 9 nucleotides line up with TRBD1. The CDR3 covers 15 residues. The ends lost 6 bases at V and 6 bases at J; junction bases unmatched: 11. Germline V gene lookup returns CDR1 MNHEY and CDR2 SMNVEV (reference sequence). CDR3 residues: CASSKPGQGVQTQYF. The CDR3 DNA is TGTGCCAGCAGCAAACCGGGACAGGGTGTACAGACCCAGTACTTC.

The chain links TRBV12-3 or TRBV12-4 to TRBJ2-3; 11 nucleotides line up with TRBD2. The CDR3 runs to 16 residues. V was clipped by 7 bases and J by 0 bases; unmatched bases: 6. CDR3 bases: TGTGCCAGCACCCCTAGCGGGGGGTATAGCACAGATACGCAGTATTTT. Amino acids: CASTPSGGYSTDTQYF.

This clonotype was seen only a few times. The chain couples TRBV20-1 to TRBJ1-4, with no clear D. The germline V and J ends were trimmed by 6 bases and 0 bases, with 11 bases remaining between them. This CDR3 is 14 amino acids long. Looked up from germline, CDR1 is DFQATT and CDR2 is SNEGSKA (reference sequence). The CDR3 region is CSARTVATNEKLFF. CDR3 nucleotides: TGCAGTGCCCGGACTGTTGCAACTAATGAAAAACTGTTTTTT.

This clonotype occurred a few times. The chain joins TRBV2 to TRBJ2-7, with D perhaps TRBD1 (6 bases). Germline-derived CDR1 and CDR2 are SNHLY and FYNNEI. The CDR3 consists of 14 residues. Trimming cost V 2 bases and J 3 bases, with 11 bases left between them. The CDR3 nucleotides are TGTGCCAGCAGTGAAAGGGGACAAATCTACGAGCAGTACTTC. Encoded protein: CASSERGQIYEQYF.

This clonotype was seen at least ten times. The chain joins TRBV12-3 or TRBV12-4 to TRBJ2-4; D call uncertain. The V end was cut by 6 bases, the J end by 2 bases, with 14 bases between. The CDR3 runs to 15 residues. Here the CDR3 reads CASRWTNSSKNIQYF. As DNA, the CDR3 is TGTGCCAGCAGGTGGACCAACTCTTCCAAAAACATTCAGTACTTC.

The chain carries TRBV27 and TRBJ2-5; 7 bases fit TRBD2. CDR3 length: 17 amino acids. The junction had 11 bases not matched to a gene; V was cut back by 0 bases and J by 4 bases. The V gene's germline CDR1 is MNHEY and CDR2 SMNVEV (reference sequence). CDR3 sequence: CASSLSPELARSETQYF. The CDR3 bases are TGTGCCAGCAGTTTATCGCCCGAACTAGCGCGATCAGAGACCCAGTACTTC.

Only a few counts were recorded for this clonotype. The V gene is TRBV4-2, the J gene TRBJ1-6; a possible D gene is TRBD1 (5 bases). The V end was cut by 1 base, the J end by 0 bases, with 19 bases between. The V gene's germline CDR1 is LGHNA and CDR2 YNFKEQ. There are 20 residues in the CDR3. CDR3 sequence: CASSQALGGEGSSYNSPLHF. The DNA for the CDR3 is TGTGCCAGCAGCCAAGCCCTCGGAGGGGAGGGGAGCTCCTATAATTCACCCCTCCACTTT.

V usage is TRBV6-2 or TRBV6-3 and J usage is TRBJ2-5, with 9 bases aligning to TRBD2. This CDR3 is built from 17 residues. V shed 2 bases, J shed 2 bases, and the junction held 9 bases outside the gene matches. Per the germline V gene, CDR1 is MNHEY and CDR2 is SVGEGT. The DNA of the CDR3 is TGTGCCAGCAGTTACAGCCTTGGGCGGGGGGGACAAGAGACCCAGTACTTC. It encodes CASSYSLGRGGQETQYF.

A few counts support this clonotype. The V call is TRBV7-2, the J call TRBJ1-2; no definite D call. This CDR3 comprises 14 residues. Trimming shortened V by 4 bases and J by 9 bases, and 18 bases separated the two germline ends. From germline, CDR1 is SGHTA and CDR2 FQGNSA. CDR3 in amino acids: CASSSPSRGERYTF. CDR3 nucleotide sequence: TGTGCCAGCAGCTCACCCAGCCGAGGTGAACGCTACACCTTC.

This clonotype appeared a few times. This chain connects TRBV20-1 to TRBJ2-7, with 7 bases matching TRBD1. The CDR3 is 12 amino acids. CDR1 is DFQATT, CDR2 SNEGSKA, per germline (reference sequence). The V and J ends lost 6 bases and 3 bases, in that order; junction bases with no gene match: 5. The chain's CDR3 is CSAWQGVYEQYF. The CDR3 bases are TGCAGTGCATGGCAGGGGGTCTACGAGCAGTACTTC.

This clonotype has ten or more counts. The V call is TRBV4-1, the J call TRBJ2-7; the match to TRBD2 covers 11 bases. J gave up 0 bases and V 5 bases, and 6 bases lay outside the gene matches. The germline gives CDR1 MGHRA, CDR2 YSYEKL. The CDR3 is 16 residues long. The CDR3, as DNA: TGCGCCAGCAGCTACGGACTAGCGGGTTCCTCCTACGAGCAGTACTTC. As protein: CASSYGLAGSSYEQYF.

This clonotype was found a few times. The chain uses TRBV6-1 and TRBJ2-1, with 7 bases matching TRBD1. Per germline, CDR1 MNHNS and CDR2 SASEGT. V was clipped by 2 bases and J by 12 bases; unmatched bases: 13. The CDR3 covers 15 residues. The CDR3 is CASSERTGRSRLQFF. CDR3 bases: TGTGCCAGCAGTGAAAGGACAGGAAGGAGTAGACTGCAGTTCTTC.

This clonotype was found a few times. This chain uses TRBV4-3 with TRBJ2-2, with D perhaps TRBD1 (5 bases). CDR1 is LGHNA and CDR2 is YSLEER in the germline V gene. This CDR3 has 18 amino acids. Trimming took off 1 base at V and 3 bases at J, with 18 bases between the two ends. As DNA, the CDR3 is TGCGCCAGCAGCCAAGTAGGTGGGGCCTTAGGAGACACCGGGGAGCTGTTTTTT. Residues: CASSQVGGALGDTGELFF.

This clonotype was observed a handful of times. The chain couples TRBV5-1 to TRBJ1-1, with D perhaps matching TRBD1 (5 bases). The CDR3 contains 15 residues. Between the trimmed V and J ends, which lost 1 base and 8 bases, there was a span of 18 bases. Looked up from germline, CDR1 is SGHRS and CDR2 is YFSETQ. Here the CDR3 reads CASSLPGTLTGEAFF. The CDR3 DNA reads as TGCGCCAGCAGCTTGCCAGGGACCTTGACTGGGGAAGCTTTCTTT.

This clonotype occurred a few times. This sequence joins TRBV2 and TRBJ2-7; the D call may be TRBD1 or TRBD2 (5 bases each). Per germline, CDR1 SNHLY and CDR2 FYNNEI. The CDR3 covers 14 residues. The V end lost 7 bases, the J end lost 3 bases, and 16 bases lay between the germline ends. The CDR3 coding sequence is TGTGCCAGCAACGGAAGGGACGGACGCTACGAGCAGTACTTC. Translating it yields CASNGRDGRYEQYF.

CDR3 DNA: TGCGCCAGCAGCCCACCGGGACACACCTACGAGCAGTACTTC. Translated: CASSPPGHTYEQYF. The V gene is TRBV4-1, the J gene TRBJ2-7, with a tentative D call TRBD1 (6 bases). This CDR3 has 14 amino acids. Per germline, CDR1 MGHRA and CDR2 YSYEKL. V was shortened by 4 bases and J by 2 bases, with 12 bases between the two germline ends.

This clonotype was seen a handful of times. The chain joins TRBV20-1 to TRBJ1-4, with D unresolved. In germline, CDR1 is DFQATT, CDR2 SNEGSKA (reference sequence). Trimming shortened V by 0 bases and J by 7 bases, and 12 bases separated the two germline ends. The CDR3 loop spans 14 amino acids. CDR3 coding DNA: TGCAGTGCTAGAGATCGGGTGAAGGGTGAAAAACTGTTTTTT. Its protein product is CSARDRVKGEKLFF.